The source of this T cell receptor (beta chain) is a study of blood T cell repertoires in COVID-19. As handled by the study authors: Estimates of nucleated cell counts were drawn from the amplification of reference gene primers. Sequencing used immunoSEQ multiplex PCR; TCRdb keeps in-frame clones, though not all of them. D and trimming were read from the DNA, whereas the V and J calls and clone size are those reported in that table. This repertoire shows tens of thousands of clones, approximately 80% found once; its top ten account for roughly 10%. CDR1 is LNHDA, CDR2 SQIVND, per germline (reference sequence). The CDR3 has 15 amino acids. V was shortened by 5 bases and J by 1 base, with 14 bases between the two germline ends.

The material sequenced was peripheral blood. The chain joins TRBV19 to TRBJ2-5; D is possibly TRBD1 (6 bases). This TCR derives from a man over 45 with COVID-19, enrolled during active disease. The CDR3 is CASSPTGLSQETQYF. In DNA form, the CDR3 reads TGTGCCAGTAGTCCCACAGGGCTTAGCCAAGAGACCCAGTACTTC.